This T cell receptor beta chain stems from a study of OX40 agonist ivuxolimab in advanced cancers. About the full investigation: Ivuxolimab was a fully human IgG2 agonistic monoclonal antibody targeting the costimulatory receptor OX40 (CD134). Intravenous ivuxolimab was administered to patients every 2 weeks at six dose levels: 0.01, 0.1, 0.3, 1.5, 3 and 10 mg/kg. Of the roughly 54 patients in dose escalation, about 20 had hepatocellular carcinoma, about 15 had melanoma, 9 had renal cell carcinoma and 9 had head and neck cancer. In the dose-escalation cohort, 65% to 90% of patients were male, and the mean age was roughly 60 years, with a range of about 20 to 79. Prior anti-PD-1, anti-PD-L1 or anti-CTLA-4 therapy was permitted, and checkpoint inhibitors had been received by about two fifths of dose-escalation patients. Three dose-escalation patients achieved partial responses, one with hepatocellular carcinoma and two with cutaneous melanoma. Peripheral TCRbeta sequencing aimed to test whether ivuxolimab altered TCR sequence diversity and caused clonal T-cell expansion. The paper describes the monotherapy dose-escalation part (N ≈ 50 patients) of the phase I trial of ivuxolimab. Points the paper makes about the study in general: The antigen specificity of the clonally expanded peripheral T cells was not determined. On average, CD8+ T cells showed more expanded clones than CD4+ T cells after ivuxolimab. In the 0.1-3.0 mg/kg groups, partial responders were among the patients with the lowest normalized peripheral clonal expansion, particularly in CD8+ T cells. At doses of 0.1 to 3.0 mg/kg, clonal expansion of both CD4+ and CD8+ blood T cells was observed from baseline to week 6. Low levels of normalized T-cell clonal expansion were also seen in some patients who did not respond.

Genomic DNA was extracted from sorted cells for sequencing of the TCRbeta CDR3 region. The immunoSEQ Assay was used to sequence the TCRbeta CDR3 regions. The table was pulled from immuneACCESS by TCRdb, which kept in-frame rearrangements only. Such tables lose some clones; where checked, under half of the loss comes from unresolved V genes, and the rest has no known cause. This sample gives 80,000 or so clones in total; around 85% of them show up just once. The ten largest account for roughly 2.2% of the sample. Patients with autoimmune disease history or receiving systemic immunosuppression were excluded from the trial. Peripheral blood for TCR sequencing was drawn from every dose cohort at baseline, at cycle 4 day 1 and at cycle 7 day 1. Samples came from an open-label, multicenter, first-in-human phase I dose-escalation trial of ivuxolimab. The trial enrolled adults with locally advanced or metastatic head and neck squamous cell, hepatocellular, melanoma or renal cell carcinoma. Before TCR sequencing, CD4+ T cells and CD8+ T cells from peripheral blood were sorted into separate populations.

After removal of 4 bases from V and 2 bases from J, the junction retains 7 bases not matched to a gene. The CDR3 measures 14 amino acids from cysteine to phenylalanine. Only CDR3 DNA remains: 42 bases, in frame from the first base. For CDR1 and CDR2, the germline V gene (reference sequence) lists GTSNPN and SVGIG. Points on this clone: There is no known antigen for this receptor. No much larger clone exists at a distance of one base, and base qualities are not known.

This sequence originates from an adult with an advanced solid tumor such as melanoma, head and neck, liver or kidney cancer. Sequences were derived from CD4+ or CD8+ T cells sorted from blood, sampled in a trial of the OX40 agonist ivuxolimab. This chain is built from TRBV30 and TRBJ2-5, with 7 bases in between that match TRBD1. The CDR3 reads CAWTGTDQQETQYF. The DNA sequence is given as TGTGCCTGGACCGGGACAGACCAACAAGAGACCCAGTACTTC.